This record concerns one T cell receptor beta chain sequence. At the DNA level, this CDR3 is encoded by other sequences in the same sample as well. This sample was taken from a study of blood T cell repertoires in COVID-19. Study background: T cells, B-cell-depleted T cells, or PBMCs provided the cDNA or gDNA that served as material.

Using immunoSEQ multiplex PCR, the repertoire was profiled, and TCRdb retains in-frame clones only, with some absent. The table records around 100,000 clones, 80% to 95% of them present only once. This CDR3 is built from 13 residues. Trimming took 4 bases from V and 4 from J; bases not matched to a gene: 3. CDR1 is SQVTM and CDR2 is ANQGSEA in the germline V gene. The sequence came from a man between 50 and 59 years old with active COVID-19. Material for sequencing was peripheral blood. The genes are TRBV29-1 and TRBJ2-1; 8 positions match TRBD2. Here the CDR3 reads CSVGAGVYNEQFF. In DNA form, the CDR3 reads TGCAGCGTTGGAGCGGGGGTGTACAATGAGCAGTTCTTC.